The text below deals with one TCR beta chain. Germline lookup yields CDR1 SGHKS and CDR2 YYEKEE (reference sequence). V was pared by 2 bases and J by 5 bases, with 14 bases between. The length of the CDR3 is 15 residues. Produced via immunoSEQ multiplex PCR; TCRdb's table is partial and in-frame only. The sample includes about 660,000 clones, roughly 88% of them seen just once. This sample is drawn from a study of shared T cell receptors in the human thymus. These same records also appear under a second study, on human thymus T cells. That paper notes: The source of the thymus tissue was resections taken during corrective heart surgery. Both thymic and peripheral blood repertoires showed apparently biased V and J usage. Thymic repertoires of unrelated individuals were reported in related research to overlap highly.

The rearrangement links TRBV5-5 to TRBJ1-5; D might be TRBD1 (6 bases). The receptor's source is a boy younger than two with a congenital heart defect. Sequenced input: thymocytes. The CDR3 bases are TGTGCCAGCAGCTTTGGACAGAAAGAGGATCAGCCCCAGCATTTT. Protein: CASSFGQKEDQPQHF. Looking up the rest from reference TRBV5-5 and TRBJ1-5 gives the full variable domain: DAGVTQSPTHLIKTRGQQVTLRCSPISGHKSVSWYQQVLGQGPQFIFQYYEKEERGRGNFPDRFSARQFPNYSSELNVNALLLGDSALYLCASSFGQKEDQPQHFGDGTRLSIL.